These 2 T cell receptor beta chains were sequenced from one sample in a study of shared clonotypes between healthy human individuals. TCRdb's table, derived via immunoSEQ multiplex PCR, lists solely in-frame clones and lacks some. The data show some 530,000 clones, with around 85% seen just once and about 13% held by the top ten. The sequenced material came from PBMCs. The receptors here all came from a woman in her 40s in good health. Some clones in this sample may be carry-over from other donors' samples.

This clone was observed a handful of times. The J gene is TRBJ2-7, the V gene TRBV19, with D possibly being TRBD1 (6 bases). In germline, CDR1 is LNHDA, CDR2 SQIVND (reference sequence). This CDR3 region has 14 residues. Trimming cost V 2 bases and J 0 bases, with 8 bases left between them. DNA of the CDR3: TGTGCCAGTAGTATAAGGGGGTTCTCCTACGAGCAGTACTTC. Residues: CASSIRGFSYEQYF.

This clone was seen only once. This chain uses TRBV9 with TRBJ2-2; 11 bases match TRBD1. The CDR3 length is 16 residues. From germline, CDR1 is SGDLS and CDR2 YYNGEE. With V trimmed by 3 bases and J by 3 bases, 4 bases remained unmatched. The CDR3 region is CASSARDRGDTGELFF. The DNA of the CDR3 is TGTGCCAGCAGCGCTCGGGACAGGGGGGACACCGGGGAGCTGTTTTTT.